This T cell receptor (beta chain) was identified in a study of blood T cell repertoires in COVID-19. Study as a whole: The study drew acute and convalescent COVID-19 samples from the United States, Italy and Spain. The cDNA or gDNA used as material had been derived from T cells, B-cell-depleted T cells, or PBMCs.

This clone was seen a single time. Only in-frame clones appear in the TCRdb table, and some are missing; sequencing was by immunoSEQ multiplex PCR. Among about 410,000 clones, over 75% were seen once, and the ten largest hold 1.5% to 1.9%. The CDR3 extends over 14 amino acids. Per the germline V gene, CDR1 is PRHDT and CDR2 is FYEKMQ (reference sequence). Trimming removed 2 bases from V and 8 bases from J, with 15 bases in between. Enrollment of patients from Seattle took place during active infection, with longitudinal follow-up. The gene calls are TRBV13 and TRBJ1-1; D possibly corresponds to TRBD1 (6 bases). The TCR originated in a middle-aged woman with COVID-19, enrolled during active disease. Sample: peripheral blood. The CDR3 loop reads CASSLSVGAREAFF. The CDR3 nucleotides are TGTGCCAGCAGCTTAAGTGTGGGGGCCCGAGAAGCTTTCTTT. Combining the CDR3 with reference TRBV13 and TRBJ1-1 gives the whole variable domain AAGVIQSPRHLIKEKRETATLKCYPIPRHDTVYWYQQGPGQDPQFLISFYEKMQSDKGSIPDRFSAQQFSDYHSELNMSSLELGDSALYFCASSLSVGAREAFFGQGTRLTVV.